The following is a TCR beta chain sequence with its context. Its specificity is not known. This record belongs to a study of cytomegalovirus exposure and HLA in healthy donors. Study results and limitations: Near-uniform donor sequencing depth was presumed by presence/absence analyses. As was reported, the classifier diagnosed cytomegalovirus status with high specificity and sensitivity. A later analysis found most CMV-associated TCR beta chains apparently HLA-restricted. Productive status was seen about 90% or about 30% of the time for most TCR beta V segments in an earlier analysis.

After removal of 1 base from V and 8 bases from J, the junction contained 10 bases not matched to a gene. Germline V gene sequence: CDR1 MNHNS, CDR2 SASEGT. The length of the CDR3 is 17 residues. The PCR contained 60 Vbeta and 13 Jbeta primers. The method was immunoSEQ multiplex PCR; TCRdb's version includes in-frame clones alone and lacks a portion of them. This table holds 200,000 to 300,000 clones, roughly 82% found once. The sample comprised PBMCs. This rearrangement joins TRBV6-1 to TRBJ1-4; 10 nucleotides agree with TRBD1. The TCR originated in a woman in her thirties or forties in good health and CMV-seropositive. As DNA, the CDR3 is TGTGCCAGCAGTGAAGGACAGGGGGCAGGGAGTGGGGAAAAACTGTTTTTT. Translating gives CASSEGQGAGSGEKLFF.